The present T cell receptor (beta chain) was sequenced within a study of OX40 agonist ivuxolimab in advanced cancers. Study background: Melanoma, hepatocellular carcinoma, head and neck or renal cell cancer occurred in dose-escalation patients. People who had prior anti-PD-1, anti-PD-L1 or anti-CTLA-4 therapy could take part, and 40% had some. Broader study findings: Among T cells, CD8+ cells averaged more expanded clones than CD4+ cells.

Enrollment shut out patients with autoimmune disease history or systemic immunosuppression. With respect to this clone: Its antigen is not known.

Measured with immunoSEQ multiplex PCR; TCRdb has only the in-frame clones, and not every one. The sample shows 60,000 to 80,000 clones, around four fifths of them seen only once. V was clipped by 5 bases and J by 7 bases, with 20 bases between them. Per germline, CDR1 LNHNV and CDR2 YYDKDF (reference sequence). The CDR3 loop spans 16 amino acids. The chain is built from TRBV15 and TRBJ1-4, with no clear D. The TCR was taken from an adult with an advanced solid tumor such as melanoma, head and neck, liver or kidney cancer. Specimen: CD4+ or CD8+ T cells sorted from blood, collected in a trial of the OX40 agonist ivuxolimab. CDR3 DNA: TGTGCCACCAGCCCAGGTTACGGAATGAATGGTGAAAAACTGTTTTTT. Translated, it gives CATSPGYGMNGEKLFF.